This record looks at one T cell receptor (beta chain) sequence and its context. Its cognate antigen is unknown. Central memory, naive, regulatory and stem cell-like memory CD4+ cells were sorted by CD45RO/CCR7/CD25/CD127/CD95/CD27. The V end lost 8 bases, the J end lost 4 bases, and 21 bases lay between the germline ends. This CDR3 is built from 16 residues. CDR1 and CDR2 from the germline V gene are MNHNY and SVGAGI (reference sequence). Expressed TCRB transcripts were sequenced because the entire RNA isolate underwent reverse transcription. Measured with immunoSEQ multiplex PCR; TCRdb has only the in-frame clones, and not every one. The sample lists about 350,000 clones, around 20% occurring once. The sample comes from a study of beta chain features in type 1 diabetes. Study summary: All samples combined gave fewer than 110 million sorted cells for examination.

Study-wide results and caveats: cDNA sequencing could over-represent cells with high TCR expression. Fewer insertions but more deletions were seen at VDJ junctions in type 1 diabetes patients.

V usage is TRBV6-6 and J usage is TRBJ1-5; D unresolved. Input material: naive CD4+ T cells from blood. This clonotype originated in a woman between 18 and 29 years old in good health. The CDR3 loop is CASGNDIGLLNQPQHF. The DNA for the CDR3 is TGTGCCAGCGGTAACGATATCGGGTTGTTGAATCAGCCCCAGCATTTT.